The rows below give T cell receptor beta chains drawn from one sample of a study of blood T cell repertoires in COVID-19. The method was immunoSEQ multiplex PCR; TCRdb's version includes in-frame clones alone and lacks a portion of them. In the table there are nearly 110,000 clones, about three quarters of which are singletons. Specimen: peripheral blood. Receptor source: a man aged 70 or older with acute or convalescent COVID-19. The CDR3 runs from the conserved cysteine through the conserved F or W. The D gene is left open where the match is weak. For some rows the clone size is stated as once, few or many, or as a class when expanded; others skip it.

clone_size,d_call,j_call,v_call,cdr3_nt,cdr3_aa
.,TRBD1,TRBJ1-3,TRBV3-1/TRBV3-2,TGTGCCAGCAGCCAAGAAACCCTGGGACAGGGCGCGGCTGGAAACACCATATATTTT,CASSQETLGQGAAGNTIYF
.,TRBD1,TRBJ1-3,TRBV25-1,TGTGCCAGCAGTGGTTCAGGGACAGCTACTGGAAACACCATATATTTT,CASSGSGTATGNTIYF
.,TRBD2,TRBJ2-4,TRBV9,TGTGCCAGCCACACCGGGGGGTCCAAAAACATTCAGTACTTC,CASHTGGSKNIQYF
.,.,TRBJ2-7,TRBV9,TGTGCCAGCAGCGAAGCCGGAACTACGGAGCAGTACTTC,CASSEAGTTEQYF
.,.,TRBJ1-6,TRBV5-6,TGTGCCAGCAGCACAGGACAGTATAATTCACCCCTCCACTTT,CASSTGQYNSPLHF
.,TRBD2,TRBJ2-2,TRBV9,TGTGCCAGCAGCGTAGACGGGGGGTTTCCCGGGGAGCTGTTTTTT,CASSVDGGFPGELFF
.,TRBD1,TRBJ1-1,TRBV29-1,TGCAGCGTTGGCCGACAGGGGACGGGAAACACTGAAGCTTTCTTT,CSVGRQGTGNTEAFF
.,.,TRBJ2-4,TRBV14,TGTGCCAGCAGCCAAGATCCGGTCAACATTCAGTACTTC,CASSQDPVNIQYF
.,TRBD2,TRBJ2-3,TRBV5-8,TGTGCCAGCAACCTTCGGGGGGTGAATACGCAGTATTTT,CASNLRGVNTQYF
.,TRBD1,TRBJ1-4,TRBV5-1,TGCGCCAGCAGAGCGGGACAGGGGCTTGAAAAACTGTTTTTT,CASRAGQGLEKLFF
.,.,TRBJ2-5,TRBV19,TGTGCCAGTAGTATGGCGGCTCCACTGGGAGAGACCCAGTACTTC,CASSMAAPLGETQYF
.,.,TRBJ1-1,TRBV2,TGTGCCAGCGAGACAGCCAGTGAAGCTTTCTTT,CASETASEAFF
few,.,TRBJ2-5,TRBV29-1,TGCAGCGTTGTTGACAGCCAAGAGACCCAGTACTTC,CSVVDSQETQYF
.,.,TRBJ1-2,TRBV4-3,TGCGCCAGCAGCCAAGATAGGACAGCATCGATTGGCTACACCTTC,CASSQDRTASIGYTF
.,.,TRBJ1-2,TRBV19,TGTGCCAGTAGCGACACCCCCTCCTATGGCTACACCTTC,CASSDTPSYGYTF
.,.,TRBJ1-5,TRBV6-1,TGTGCCAGCAGTGAAGAAACAGGCCCCAATCAGCCCCAGCATTTT,CASSEETGPNQPQHF
.,.,TRBJ1-3,TRBV7-9,TGTGCCAGCAGCTTCTCCGCGAGCTCTGGAAACACCATATATTTT,CASSFSASSGNTIYF
.,TRBD1,TRBJ2-7,TRBV7-9,TGTGCCAGCAGCTTCTCGGACAGGGTCTACGAGCAGTACTTC,CASSFSDRVYEQYF
.,TRBD1,TRBJ1-2,TRBV18,TGTGCCAGCTCACCCGACAGGGACTATGGCTACACCTTC,CASSPDRDYGYTF
.,.,TRBJ2-7,TRBV18,TGTGCCAGCTCACCAAACAGGGAGTACGAGCAGTACTTC,CASSPNREYEQYF
.,.,TRBJ2-3,TRBV6-5,TGTGCCAGCAGTTACGCGGCGGGGGCCTACACAGATACGCAGTATTTT,CASSYAAGAYTDTQYF
.,.,TRBJ2-2,TRBV18,TGTGCCAGCTCCGAGAGAGACACCGGGGAGCTGTTTTTT,CASSERDTGELFF
.,TRBD1,TRBJ1-5,TRBV6-6,TGTGCCAGCAGTCTCTTACCTCCAGGGGGAGGCAATCAGCCCCAGCATTTT,CASSLLPPGGGNQPQHF
.,.,TRBJ2-7,TRBV6-5,TGTGCCAGCAGTTTAGACAGCCCTATCTCCTACGAGCAGTACTTC,CASSLDSPISYEQYF
.,TRBD2,TRBJ2-3,TRBV11-2,TGTGCCAGCAGCTTAGATGGGTCTAGCGGGGGGAGGGCAGATACGCAGTATTTT,CASSLDGSSGGRADTQYF
.,TRBD1,TRBJ1-5,TRBV19,TGTGCCAGTAGCCTTACTTCTTCCGGGACAGGGGGCGGACAGCCCCAGCATTTT,CASSLTSSGTGGGQPQHF
.,.,TRBJ2-2,TRBV19,TGTGCCAGTAGTAGACTTCCTCGGCGAGCGAACACCGGGGAGCTGTTTTTT,CASSRLPRRANTGELFF
.,.,TRBJ2-1,TRBV4-2,TGTGCCAGCAGCCAAGAGTCGGGGAAATACAATGAGCAGTTCTTC,CASSQESGKYNEQFF
.,TRBD2,TRBJ2-5,TRBV4-2,TGTGCCAGCAGCCAAGGGACTAGCGGGGGGCAAGAGACCCAGTACTTC,CASSQGTSGGQETQYF
.,.,TRBJ2-1,TRBV24-1,TGTGCCACCAGTGACCGACTCGGTGAGCAGTTCTTC,CATSDRLGEQFF
.,.,TRBJ2-1,TRBV7-9,TGTGCCAGCAGCTTAGCAAACAGGGCCGATGAGCAGTTCTTC,CASSLANRADEQFF
.,.,TRBJ1-2,TRBV20-1,TGCAGTGCTAGTCACTTGAGTTACTATGGCTACACCTTC,CSASHLSYYGYTF
.,TRBD1,TRBJ1-2,TRBV6-1,TGTGCCAGCAGTGATGGACAGGGAGGATGGAGCTACACCTTC,CASSDGQGGWSYTF
.,.,TRBJ2-7,TRBV6-2/TRBV6-3,TGTGCCAGCAGTTACCACTCCTACGAGCAGTACTTC,CASSYHSYEQYF
once,.,TRBJ1-3,TRBV7-8,TGTGCCAGCAGCCACTTTTTAAGCCGGGACACCATATATTTT,CASSHFLSRDTIYF
few,.,TRBJ2-2,TRBV5-1,TGCGCCAGCAGCTTGGGATCGGGGGGCTTGAACACCGGGGAGCTGTTTTTT,CASSLGSGGLNTGELFF
.,TRBD1,TRBJ1-1,TRBV19,TGTGCCAGTAGTCCCAGGACAGGGTATGTGACTGAAGCTTTCTTT,CASSPRTGYVTEAFF
.,.,TRBJ2-5,TRBV9,TGTGCCAGCAGCGCACCGGGACACTTACAAGAGACCCAGTACTTC,CASSAPGHLQETQYF
few,.,TRBJ1-1,TRBV5-1,TGCGCCAGCAGCTTGGATCCGGGGAGAATTGTAGGCACTGAAGCTTTCTTT,CASSLDPGRIVGTEAFF
.,.,TRBJ1-2,TRBV6-5,TGTGCCAGCAGGGACTTTGGCGTTGGGTATGGCTACACCTTC,CASRDFGVGYGYTF
.,TRBD2,TRBJ2-1,TRBV7-9,TGTGCCAGCAGCTTAAGCGGGGGGGCCCATGAGCAGTTCTTC,CASSLSGGAHEQFF
many,TRBD1,TRBJ1-2,TRBV29-1,TGCAGCGTTAGACAGGGGAATAACTATGGCTACACCTTC,CSVRQGNNYGYTF
.,TRBD1,TRBJ2-7,TRBV5-1,TGCGCCAGCAGCTTGGACGGACAGGCAGTTTACGAGCAGTACTTC,CASSLDGQAVYEQYF
.,.,TRBJ2-5,TRBV24-1,TGTGCCACCAGTGATGGGGGGAAAGGCTTAGAGACCCAGTACTTC,CATSDGGKGLETQYF
once,.,TRBJ1-3,TRBV7-2,TGTGCCAGCAGCTTTTTATTTACAGGGACCTACTCTGGAAACACCATATATTTT,CASSFLFTGTYSGNTIYF
.,TRBD2,TRBJ2-3,TRBV19,TGTGCCAGTAGTATAGGACTAGCGGGGGAGGTAGATACGCAGTATTTT,CASSIGLAGEVDTQYF
.,.,TRBJ1-6,TRBV7-2,TGTGCCAGCAGCTTAGATCCCAGAAATTCACCCCTCCACTTT,CASSLDPRNSPLHF
.,.,TRBJ1-3,TRBV28,TGTGCCAGCACGTCCCGGGGACAACGGCTAACCATATATTTT,CASTSRGQRLTIYF
.,.,TRBJ1-2,TRBV3-1/TRBV3-2,TGTGCCAGCAGCCAAGCGCGGGGACGGGACTCCTATGGCTACACCTTC,CASSQARGRDSYGYTF
.,TRBD1,TRBJ1-1,TRBV9,TGTGCCAGCAGCGCGGGGCCCCTCGGACAGGCGAACACTGAAGCTTTCTTT,CASSAGPLGQANTEAFF
.,.,TRBJ2-7,TRBV5-6,TGTGCCAGCAGCTCACTGGCCTACGAGCAGTACTTC,CASSSLAYEQYF
few,.,TRBJ1-6,TRBV2,TGTGCCAGCACCGGACAAGATAATTCACCCCTCCACTTT,CASTGQDNSPLHF
few,TRBD1,TRBJ2-3,TRBV11-2,TGTGCCAGCAGCCCAGGGACAGCGCCCACAGATACGCAGTATTTT,CASSPGTAPTDTQYF
.,TRBD2,TRBJ2-1,TRBV9,TGTGCCAGCAGCGAGTTCGGCTCGGGGGGGTTCAATGAGCAGTTCTTC,CASSEFGSGGFNEQFF
once,TRBD1,TRBJ1-5,TRBV19,TGTGCCAGTAGTACGGGGACAGGTCTTAGCAATCAGCCCCAGCATTTT,CASSTGTGLSNQPQHF
.,TRBD2,TRBJ2-1,TRBV29-1,TGCAGCGTTGTTCGCGGGACTAGCGGGGGGGATCAGTTCTTC,CSVVRGTSGGDQFF
.,.,TRBJ1-5,TRBV19,TGTGCCAGTACTCAGTATCACAATCAGCCCCAGCATTTT,CASTQYHNQPQHF
.,.,TRBJ2-1,TRBV7-3,TGTGCCAGCAGCCAGGGTAATGAGCAGTTCTTC,CASSQGNEQFF
few,TRBD1,TRBJ1-1,TRBV19,TGTGCCAGTAGTACTTCCGCTTACAGGGGGAGCACTGAAGCTTTCTTT,CASSTSAYRGSTEAFF